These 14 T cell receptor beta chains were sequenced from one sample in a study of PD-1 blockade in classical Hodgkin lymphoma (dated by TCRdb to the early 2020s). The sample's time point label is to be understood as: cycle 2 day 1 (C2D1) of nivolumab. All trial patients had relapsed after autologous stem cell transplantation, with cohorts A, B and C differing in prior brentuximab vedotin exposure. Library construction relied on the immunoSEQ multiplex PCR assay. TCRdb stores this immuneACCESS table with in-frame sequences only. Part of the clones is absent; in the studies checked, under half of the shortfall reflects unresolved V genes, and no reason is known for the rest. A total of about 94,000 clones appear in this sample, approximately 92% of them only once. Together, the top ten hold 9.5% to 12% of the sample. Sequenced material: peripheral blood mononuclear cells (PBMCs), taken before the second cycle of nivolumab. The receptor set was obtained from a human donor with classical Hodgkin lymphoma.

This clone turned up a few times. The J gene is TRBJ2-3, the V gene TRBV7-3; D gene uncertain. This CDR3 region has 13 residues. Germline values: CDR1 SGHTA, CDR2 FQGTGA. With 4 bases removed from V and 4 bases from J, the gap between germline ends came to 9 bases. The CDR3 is CASSSQISDTQYF. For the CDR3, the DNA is TGTGCCAGCAGCTCGCAAATATCAGATACGCAGTATTTT.

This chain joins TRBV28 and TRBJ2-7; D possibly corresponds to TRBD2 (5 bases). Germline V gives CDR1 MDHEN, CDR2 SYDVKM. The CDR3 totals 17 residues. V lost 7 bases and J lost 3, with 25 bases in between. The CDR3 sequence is CASKRRGWGASIYEQYF. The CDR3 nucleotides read TGTGCCAGCAAGAGAAGAGGGTGGGGAGCATCTATCTACGAGCAGTACTTC.

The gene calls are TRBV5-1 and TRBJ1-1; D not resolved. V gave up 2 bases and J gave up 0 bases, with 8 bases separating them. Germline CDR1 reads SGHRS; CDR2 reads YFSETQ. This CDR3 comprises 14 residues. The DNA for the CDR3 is TGCGCCAGCAGCTTAGAGGGCATGAACACTGAAGCTTTCTTT. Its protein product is CASSLEGMNTEAFF.

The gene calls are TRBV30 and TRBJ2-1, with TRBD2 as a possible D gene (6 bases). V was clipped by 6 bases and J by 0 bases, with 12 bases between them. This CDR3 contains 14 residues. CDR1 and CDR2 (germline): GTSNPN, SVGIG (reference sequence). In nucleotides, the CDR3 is TGTGCCTGCGCCGGGAGAGGCTCCTACAATGAGCAGTTCTTC. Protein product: CACAGRGSYNEQFF. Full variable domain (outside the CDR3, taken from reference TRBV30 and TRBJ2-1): SQTIHQWPATLVQPVGSPLSLECTVEGTSNPNLYWYRQAAGRGLQLLFYSVGIGQISSEVPQNLSASRPQDRQFILSSKKLLLSDSGFYLCACAGRGSYNEQFFGPGTRLTVL.

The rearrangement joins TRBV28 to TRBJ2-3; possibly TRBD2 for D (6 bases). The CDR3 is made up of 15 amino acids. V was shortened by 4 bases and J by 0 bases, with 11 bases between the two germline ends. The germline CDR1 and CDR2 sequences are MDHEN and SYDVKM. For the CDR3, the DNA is TGTGCCAGCAGTTCCCTGAGCGGGAGCACAGATACGCAGTATTTT. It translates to CASSSLSGSTDTQYF.

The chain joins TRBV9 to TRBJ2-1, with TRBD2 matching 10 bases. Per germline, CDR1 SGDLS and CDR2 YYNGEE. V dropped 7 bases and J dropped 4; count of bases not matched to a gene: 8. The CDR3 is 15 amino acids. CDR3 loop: CASPPLAGVYNEQFF. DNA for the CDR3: TGTGCCAGCCCGCCCCTAGCGGGAGTTTACAATGAGCAGTTCTTC.

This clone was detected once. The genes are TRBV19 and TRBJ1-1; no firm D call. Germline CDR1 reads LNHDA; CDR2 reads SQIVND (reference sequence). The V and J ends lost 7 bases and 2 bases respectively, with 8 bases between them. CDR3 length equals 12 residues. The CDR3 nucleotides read TGTGCCAGTACAATGGGTAACACTGAAGCTTTCTTT. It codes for CASTMGNTEAFF.

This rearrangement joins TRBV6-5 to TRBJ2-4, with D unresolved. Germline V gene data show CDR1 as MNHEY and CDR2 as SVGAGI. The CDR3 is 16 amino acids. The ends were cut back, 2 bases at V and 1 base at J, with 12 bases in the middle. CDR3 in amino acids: CASSYVRTPAKNIQYF. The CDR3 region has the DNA TGTGCCAGCAGTTACGTTCGCACCCCGGCCAAAAACATTCAGTACTTC.

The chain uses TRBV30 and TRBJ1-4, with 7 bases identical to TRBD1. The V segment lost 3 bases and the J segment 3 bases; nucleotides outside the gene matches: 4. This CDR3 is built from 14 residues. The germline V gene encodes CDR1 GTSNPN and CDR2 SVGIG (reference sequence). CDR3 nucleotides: TGTGCCTGGAGCGAGGGGGCGGCTAATGAAAAACTGTTTTTT. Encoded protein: CAWSEGAANEKLFF.

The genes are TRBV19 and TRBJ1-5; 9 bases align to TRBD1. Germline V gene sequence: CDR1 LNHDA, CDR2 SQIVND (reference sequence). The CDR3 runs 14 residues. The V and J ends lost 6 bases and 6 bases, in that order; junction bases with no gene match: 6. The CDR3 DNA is TGTGCCAGTAGCAATACAGGGGGCGGTCAGCCCCAGCATTTT. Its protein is CASSNTGGGQPQHF. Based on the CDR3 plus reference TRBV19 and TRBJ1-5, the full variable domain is DGGITQSPKYLFRKEGQNVTLSCEQNLNHDAMYWYRQDPGQGLRLIYYSQIVNDFQKGDIAEGYSVSREKKESFPLTVTSAQKNPTAFYLCASSNTGGGQPQHFGDGTRLSIL.

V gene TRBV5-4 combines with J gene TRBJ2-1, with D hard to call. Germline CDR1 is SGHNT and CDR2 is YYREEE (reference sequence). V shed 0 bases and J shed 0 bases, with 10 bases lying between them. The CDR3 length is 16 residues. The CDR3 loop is CASSLGKITSYNEQFF. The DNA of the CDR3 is TGTGCCAGCAGCTTGGGCAAAATCACCTCCTACAATGAGCAGTTCTTC.

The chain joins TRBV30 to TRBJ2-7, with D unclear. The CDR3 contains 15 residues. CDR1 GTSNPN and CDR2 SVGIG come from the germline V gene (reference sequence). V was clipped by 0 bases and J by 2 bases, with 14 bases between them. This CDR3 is CAWSVGGGAPYEQYF. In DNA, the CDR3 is TGTGCCTGGAGTGTCGGCGGCGGTGCCCCCTACGAGCAGTACTTC.

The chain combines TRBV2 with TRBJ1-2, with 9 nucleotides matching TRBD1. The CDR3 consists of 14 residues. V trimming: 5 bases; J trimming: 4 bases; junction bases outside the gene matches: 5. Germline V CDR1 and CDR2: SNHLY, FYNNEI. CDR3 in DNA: TGTGCCAGCAGTTCCGACAGGGGGATCTATGGCTACACCTTC. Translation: CASSSDRGIYGYTF.

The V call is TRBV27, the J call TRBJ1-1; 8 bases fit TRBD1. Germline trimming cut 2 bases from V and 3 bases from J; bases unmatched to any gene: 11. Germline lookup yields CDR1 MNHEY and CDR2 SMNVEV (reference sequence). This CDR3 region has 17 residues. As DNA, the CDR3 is TGTGCCAGCAGTTTAATTCCCCGGACAGGGACGGACACTGAAGCTTTCTTT. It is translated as CASSLIPRTGTDTEAFF.